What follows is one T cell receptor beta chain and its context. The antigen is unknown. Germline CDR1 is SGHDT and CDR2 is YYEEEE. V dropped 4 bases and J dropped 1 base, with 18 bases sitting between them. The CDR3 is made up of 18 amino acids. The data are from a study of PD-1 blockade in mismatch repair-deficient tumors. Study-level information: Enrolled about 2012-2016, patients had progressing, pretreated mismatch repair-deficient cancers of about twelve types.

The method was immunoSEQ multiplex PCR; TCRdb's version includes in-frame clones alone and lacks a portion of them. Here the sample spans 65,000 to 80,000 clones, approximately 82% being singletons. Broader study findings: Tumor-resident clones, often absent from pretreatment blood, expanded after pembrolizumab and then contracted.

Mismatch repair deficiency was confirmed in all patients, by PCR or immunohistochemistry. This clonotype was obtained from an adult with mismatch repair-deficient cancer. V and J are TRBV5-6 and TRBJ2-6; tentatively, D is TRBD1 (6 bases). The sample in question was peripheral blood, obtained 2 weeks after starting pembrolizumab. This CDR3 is CASSRGQYVFSGANVLTF. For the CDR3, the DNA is TGTGCCAGCAGCCGTGGACAGTATGTCTTTTCTGGGGCCAACGTCCTGACTTTC.